The TCR beta chain under discussion was sequenced for a study of blood T cell repertoires in COVID-19 (dated by TCRdb to about 2020). Background on the whole study: The collaborator samples originated in the United States, Italy and Spain and spanned the acute and convalescent phases of COVID-19. The material from the prospective study consisted of cDNA or gDNA derived from T cells, B-cell-depleted T cells, or PBMCs. Subjects who had been exposed to COVID-19, were actively infected with it, or had recovered from it provided the deeply sampled blood TCRbeta repertoires that made up the dataset. The repertoires were released in a freely available public database intended as a resource for research on the immune response to SARS-CoV-2. The samples were drawn from two sources: the first 160 participants of the ongoing ImmuneRACE study, and 1,200 or so subjects contributed by 6 global collaborators. A de-identified subject ID, COVID-19 status, age in years and sex were almost always included in the sample metadata. Where available, HLA class I and class II types were obtained from metadata supplied by the sample provider rather than from assay-based typing. Broad study findings and their caveats: The amount of clinical and demographic metadata varied by source and participant and was provided uncurated.

TCRbeta CDR3 regions were amplified from genomic DNA by means of the immunoSEQ Assay, a bias-controlled multiplex PCR. The published analysis was carried out like this. The number of nucleated cells in each sample was estimated from the amplification of reference gene primers within the assay. Sequence reads were collapsed and filtered to measure the absolute abundance of every unique TCRbeta CDR3 rearrangement. Productive Simpson clonality was computed per sample as the square root of Simpson's diversity index over productive rearrangements. Entries here come from immuneACCESS through TCRdb and include only in-frame sequences with V and J called. Some clones fail to appear in such tables; in the studies checked, an unresolved V gene covers under half of the shortfall, and the cause of the remainder is unknown. V and J calls and clone size follow that table, whereas D and trimming were derived from the DNA. Recorded for this sample are about 390,000 clones; approximately 90% of them occurred a single time. About a tenth of the sample lies in the top ten.

In this sample, this clone turned up once. What this receptor recognizes is not known. No per-base quality is available; no much larger clone lies one base away. In the prospective study, participants were about 18 to 95 years old, resided in 20 to 30 geographic areas of the United States, and were enrolled through a virtual design. In the prospective study, cohorts were assigned on the basis of participant-reported clinical history obtained from a screening survey and a study questionnaire. Recovered participants in ImmuneRACE Cohort 3 were defined as having two consecutive negative NP/OP PCR tests, clearance from a healthcare professional, or resolution of symptoms. In the prospective study, mobile phlebotomists collected whole blood, serum and a nasopharyngeal or oropharyngeal swab from each participant. Over a roughly 2-month period, participants in the prospective study had the option of providing additional blood draws and questionnaires. Before DNA extraction, prospective study blood samples were shipped either frozen or at room temperature.

Deletion took 4 bases off V and 10 bases off J, with a span of 19 bases between the germline ends. Via the germline V gene, CDR1 is LGHNA and CDR2 YSLEER. Taken from cysteine to phenylalanine, the CDR3 has 14 residues. The kept DNA is CDR3 alone, 42 bases in frame from the first base. The sequenced sample was PBMCs or T cells enriched from blood (not recorded which). This TCR was sampled from a woman aged 45-65 years who had recovered from COVID-19. Recombination linked TRBV4-3 to TRBJ1-1, and possibly TRBD1, on 6 matching bases. The DNA sequence reads TGCGCCAGCAGCCCGGGACGGCGACAGGCGGGAGCTTTCTTT. This codes for CASSPGRRQAGAFF.